This entry lists 22 T cell receptor beta chains sequenced from one sample in a study of blood T cells in healthy people across ages. Using a J-beta primer mix together with a sample-barcoded 5' primer, a second PCR was run for about 7 to 12 cycles. TCRdb re-analysed the 5' RACE reads in MiXCR, keeping a single row per CDR3 protein. The table has 1 million to 1.2 million distinct CDR3 sequences, roughly two fifths seen once. The sequencing input was blood. Receptors originate from a man between 18 and 35 years old in good health.

This clonotype was found a few times. This chain joins TRBV7-9 and TRBJ2-3; possible D gene TRBD1, 5 bases. The V end lost 4 bases, the J end lost 0 bases, and 14 bases lay between the germline ends. This CDR3 has 16 residues. CDR1 SEHNR and CDR2 FQNEAQ come from the germline V gene (reference sequence). In DNA form, the CDR3 reads TGTGCCAGCAGCTCATTCAGGGCTTCTAGCACAGATACGCAGTATTTT. Encoded protein: CASSSFRASSTDTQYF.

The chain couples TRBV2 to TRBJ1-2, with D hard to call. The CDR3 is 14 amino acids. V was cut by 4 bases and J by 0 bases, with 9 bases left in between. CDR1 and CDR2 from the germline V gene are SNHLY and FYNNEI. CDR3 in DNA: TGTGCCAGCAGTGCAATCATAGCTAACTATGGCTACACCTTC. Encoded protein: CASSAIIANYGYTF. Based on the CDR3 plus reference TRBV2 and TRBJ1-2, the full variable domain is EPEVTQTPSHQVTQMGQEVILRCVPISNHLYFYWYRQILGQKVEFLVSFYNNEISEKSEIFDDQFSVERPDGSNFTLKIRSTKLEDSAMYFCASSAIIANYGYTFGSGTRLTVV.

The V and J genes are TRBV3-1 and TRBJ2-3; D is uncertain. CDR3 length: 16 residues. V was trimmed by 0 bases and J by 6 bases, leaving 16 bases between them. CDR1 and CDR2 from the germline V gene are LGHDT and YNNKEL (reference sequence). The CDR3, as DNA: TGTGCCAGCAGCCAAGATGTTATCCGAACGGTGGATACGCAGTATTTT. Translating gives CASSQDVIRTVDTQYF.

Remarks on this clonotype: A read error may account for a junction end that differs from germline. The gene calls are TRBV5-1 and TRBJ2-3; D may be TRBD1 (6 bases). Germline CDR1 and CDR2: SGHRS and YFSETQ. This CDR3 is built from 12 residues. CDR3 nucleotide sequence: TGCGCCGGCAGCCAGGGACAAGATACGCAGTATTTT. Amino acids: CAGSQGQDTQYF.

This clonotype was counted only a few times. The chain carries TRBV4-2 and TRBJ2-7; 9 positions match TRBD2. The junction had 18 bases not matched to a gene; V was cut back by 5 bases and J by 7 bases. Per the germline V gene, CDR1 is LGHNA and CDR2 is YNFKEQ. The CDR3 has 17 amino acids. The CDR3 DNA reads as TGTGCCAGCAGCTCCCTCTACGGACTAGCGTGGTACAATGAGCAGTACTTC. As protein: CASSSLYGLAWYNEQYF.

This chain links TRBV4-1 with TRBJ1-1; D is unclear. The ends were cut back, 0 bases at V and 7 bases at J, with 6 bases in the middle. The CDR3 sequence is 12 residues long. Germline CDR1 and CDR2: MGHRA and YSYEKL. The CDR3 protein is CASSQDYREAFF. The CDR3, as DNA: TGCGCCAGCAGCCAAGACTACCGTGAAGCTTTCTTT.

Regarding this clonotype: Sequence at one end of the junction differs from germline and may be a read error. V and J are TRBV7-2 and TRBJ2-5; D call uncertain. The CDR3 sequence is 13 residues long. The germline gives CDR1 SGHTA, CDR2 FQGNSA. For the CDR3, the DNA is TGTGCCAGCAGCTTAGGTCTGCGAGAGGCCCAGTACTTC. This encodes CASSLGLREAQYF.

This clonotype was detected a few times. CDR3 bases: TGTGCCAGCAGCGTAGGGGTTCGCTTTCAAGAGACCCAGTACTTC. The encoded protein is CASSVGVRFQETQYF. The rearrangement uses TRBV9 and TRBJ2-5; D is ambiguous. CDR1 is SGDLS, CDR2 YYNGEE, per germline. The V gene lost 0 bases and the J gene lost 2 bases, with 11 bases spanning the gap. The CDR3 runs 15 residues.

The rearrangement joins TRBV5-1 to TRBJ1-1; tentative D call: TRBD1 (6 bases). There are 17 residues in the CDR3. The germline CDR1 and CDR2 sequences are SGHRS and YFSETQ. The ends were cut back, 0 bases at V and 3 bases at J, with 18 bases in the middle. Here the CDR3 reads CASSLGAVGGADTEAFF. DNA of the CDR3: TGCGCCAGCAGCTTGGGGGCCGTGGGGGGCGCCGACACTGAAGCTTTCTTT.

The chain combines TRBV10-3 with TRBJ1-1; D gene uncertain. This CDR3 is built from 14 residues. Germline assignment: CDR1 ENHRY and CDR2 SYGVKD. Trimming took 10 bases from V and 6 from J, leaving 21 bases between them. The chain's CDR3 is CATQTRPGGAEAFF. The DNA of the CDR3 is TGTGCCACCCAAACACGGCCGGGCGGTGCTGAAGCTTTCTTT.

This rearrangement joins TRBV7-6 to TRBJ1-5; D unclear. V lost 5 bases and J lost 4, with 9 bases in between. The length of the CDR3 is 13 residues. Germline V gives CDR1 SGHVS, CDR2 FNYEAQ. The CDR3 DNA follows: TGTGCCAGCAGCGCCGCACGGAATCAGCCCCAGCATTTT. Translating it yields CASSAARNQPQHF. Supplemented by reference TRBV7-6 and TRBJ1-5, the full variable domain reads GAGVSQSPRYKVTKRGQDVALRCDPISGHVSLYWYRQALGQGPEFLTYFNYEAQQDKSGLPNDRFSAERPEGSISTLTIQRTEQRDSAMYRCASSAARNQPQHFGDGTRLSIL.

This clonotype was seen at least ten times. The genes are TRBV7-9 and TRBJ2-5, with a possible D match to TRBD1 (8 bases). The CDR3 length is 15 residues. Trimming took off 2 bases at V and 4 bases at J, with 14 bases between the two ends. CDR1 is SEHNR and CDR2 is FQNEAQ in the germline V gene (reference sequence). CDR3 region: CASSLPQGGRETQYF. Written as DNA, the CDR3 is TGTGCCAGCAGCTTACCACAGGGGGGGCGAGAGACCCAGTACTTC.

This clonotype was detected a few times. CDR3 coding DNA: TGCAGCGTTAATCAACCGGGACAAACTAACTATGGCTACACCTTC. This gives the protein CSVNQPGQTNYGYTF. The J gene is TRBJ1-2, the V gene TRBV29-1; D possibly corresponds to TRBD1 (6 bases). This CDR3 is built from 15 residues. Between the trimmed V and J ends, which lost 5 bases and 0 bases, there was a span of 16 bases. Germline V gene sequence: CDR1 SQVTM, CDR2 ANQGSEA.

The rearrangement uses TRBV4-3 and TRBJ2-6; weak D call: TRBD1 (5 bases). The CDR3 runs to 20 residues. V lost 1 base to trimming and J lost 0 bases, with 19 bases between them. CDR1 is LGHNA and CDR2 is YSLEER in the germline V gene. CDR3 residues: CASSQANLAGFSSGANVLTF. Here the CDR3 DNA reads TGCGCCAGCAGCCAAGCCAACCTCGCAGGGTTCAGCTCTGGGGCCAACGTCCTGACTTTC.

The CDR3: CASSVEAGDETQYF. The CDR3 DNA reads TGCGCCAGCAGCGTGGAGGCGGGGGATGAGACCCAGTACTTC. The chain recombines TRBV5-1 with TRBJ2-7; 7 bases fit TRBD2. The DNA end is more similar to TRBJ2-5, so the J call may be wrong. Germline lookup yields CDR1 SGHRS and CDR2 YFSETQ. The CDR3 extends over 14 amino acids.

This clonotype came up many times. The genes are TRBV9 and TRBJ2-3, with 7 bases that match TRBD2. J gave up 4 bases and V 4 bases, and 3 bases lay outside the gene matches. The CDR3 sequence is 13 residues long. Germline CDR1 is SGDLS and CDR2 is YYNGEE. CDR3 region: CASSPGGSDTQYF. CDR3 sequence (DNA): TGTGCCAGCAGCCCCGGGGGGTCAGATACGCAGTATTTT.

This sequence joins TRBV2 and TRBJ2-6, with D unclear. CDR3 length equals 15 residues. V was clipped by 6 bases and J by 0 bases, with 9 bases between them. Germline CDR1 SNHLY, CDR2 FYNNEI. CDR3: CASRNGYSGANVLTF. The CDR3 DNA reads TGTGCCAGCAGGAATGGGTACTCTGGGGCCAACGTCCTGACTTTC. Filled out from reference TRBV2 and TRBJ2-6, the complete variable domain reads EPEVTQTPSHQVTQMGQEVILRCVPISNHLYFYWYRQILGQKVEFLVSFYNNEISEKSEIFDDQFSVERPDGSNFTLKIRSTKLEDSAMYFCASRNGYSGANVLTFGAGSRLTVL.

The CDR3 bases are TGTGCCAGCAGCGAACCGGGACAGGGGGATTACGAGCAGTACTTC. Translating gives CASSEPGQGDYEQYF. The V gene is TRBV3-1, the J gene TRBJ2-5; 11 bases line up with TRBD1. Judging by the DNA end, TRBJ2-7 fits better; the J call may be wrong. This CDR3 is 15 amino acids long. The V gene's germline CDR1 is LGHDT and CDR2 YNNKEL (reference sequence).

V usage is TRBV14 and J usage is TRBJ1-1, with D maybe TRBD1 (5 bases). V was clipped by 4 bases and J by 4 bases, with 10 bases between them. CDR1 is SGHDN, CDR2 FVKESK, per germline. CDR3 size: 13 residues. CDR3 sequence reads: CASSRDLITEAFF. In DNA, the CDR3 is TGTGCCAGCAGCCGGGACCTCATCACTGAAGCTTTCTTT.

The rearrangement links TRBV20-1 to TRBJ2-3; 13 bases are shared with TRBD2. The germline gives CDR1 DFQATT, CDR2 SNEGSKA (reference sequence). The CDR3 is 14 amino acids. The V gene end was trimmed by 5 bases and the J gene end by 3 bases; junction bases not matched to a gene: 2. The CDR3: CSAALAGGTDTQYF. Here the CDR3 DNA reads TGCAGTGCTGCACTAGCGGGGGGGACAGATACGCAGTATTTT.

This clonotype came up once. The chain links TRBV20-1 to TRBJ2-3; D possibly corresponds to TRBD2 (5 bases). This CDR3 has 15 amino acids. Germline V lookup: CDR1 DFQATT, CDR2 SNEGSKA (reference sequence). Between the trimmed V and J ends, which lost 1 base and 2 bases, there was a span of 13 bases. The CDR3 DNA sequence: TGCAGTGCTAGAGGAGACCTGGACTTCACAGATACGCAGTATTTT. It yields the protein CSARGDLDFTDTQYF.

This chain uses TRBV24-1 with TRBJ2-7, with 7 positions matching TRBD1. J gave up 7 bases and V 1 base, and 9 bases lay outside the gene matches. The germline V gene has CDR1 KGHDR and CDR2 SFDVKD. The CDR3 has 15 amino acids. The DNA of the CDR3 is TGTGCCACCAGTGATTTCGACAGGGAGCGCGATGAGCAGTACTTC. Translation: CATSDFDRERDEQYF.